This TCR beta chain was obtained from a study of early T cells in non-severe SARS-CoV-2 infection. Study information: It was bulk RNA from unsorted whole blood that was sequenced, and the chains were unpaired. The study, taken as a whole, reports: Lookups in VDJdb leaned toward anti-spike CD8 responses and missed private and CD4 specificities.

This CDR3 contains 12 residues. Germline CDR1 reads MGHRA; CDR2 reads YSYEKL. V was cut by 1 base and J by 9 bases, with 7 bases left in between. Individual cDNA molecules were tagged with unique molecular identifiers, the study reported. TCRdb processed the 5' RACE reads anew with MiXCR; each CDR3 protein has one entry. The data contain around 60,000 distinct CDR3 sequences, 20% of them singletons. This clonotype has a single count. What it binds is unknown. The source of this sequence is an adult who was a healthcare worker with PCR-confirmed SARS-CoV-2 infection or an uninfected control (not recorded which). Sequenced material: whole blood, taken at baseline. The gene calls are TRBV4-1 and TRBJ1-3, with D uncertain. DNA of the CDR3: TGCGCCAGCAGCCAAGGGGTGGGCACCATATATTTT. It codes for CASSQGVGTIYF.